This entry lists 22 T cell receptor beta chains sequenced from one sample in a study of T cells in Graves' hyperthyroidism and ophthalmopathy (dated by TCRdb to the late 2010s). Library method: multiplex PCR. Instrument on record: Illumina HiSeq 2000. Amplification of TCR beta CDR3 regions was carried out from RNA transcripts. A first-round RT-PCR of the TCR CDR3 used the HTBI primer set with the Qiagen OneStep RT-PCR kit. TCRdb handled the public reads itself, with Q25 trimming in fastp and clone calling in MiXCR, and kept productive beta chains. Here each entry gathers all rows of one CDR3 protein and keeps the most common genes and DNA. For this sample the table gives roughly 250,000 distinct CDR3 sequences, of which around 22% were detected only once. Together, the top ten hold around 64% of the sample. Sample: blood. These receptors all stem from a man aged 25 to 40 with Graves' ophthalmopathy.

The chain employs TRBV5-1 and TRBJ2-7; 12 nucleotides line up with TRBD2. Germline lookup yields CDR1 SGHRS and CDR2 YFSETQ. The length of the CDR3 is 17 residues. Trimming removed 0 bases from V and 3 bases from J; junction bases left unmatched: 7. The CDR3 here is CASSLGSSGRGNYEQYF. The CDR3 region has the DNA TGCGCCAGCAGCTTGGGGTCTAGCGGGAGGGGTAACTACGAGCAGTACTTC.

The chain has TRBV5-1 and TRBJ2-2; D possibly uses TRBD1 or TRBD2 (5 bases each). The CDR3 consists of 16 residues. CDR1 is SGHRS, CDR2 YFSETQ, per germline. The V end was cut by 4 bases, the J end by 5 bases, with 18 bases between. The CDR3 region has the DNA TGCGCCAGCAGCCCGGGGACGCTTCAAGGTACCGGGGAGCTGTTTTTT. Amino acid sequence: CASSPGTLQGTGELFF.

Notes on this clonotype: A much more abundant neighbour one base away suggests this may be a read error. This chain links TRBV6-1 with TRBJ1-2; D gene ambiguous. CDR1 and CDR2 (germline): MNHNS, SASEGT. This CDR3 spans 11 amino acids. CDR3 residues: CASREGYGHTF. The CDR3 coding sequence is TGTGCCAGCAGGGAGGGCTATGGCCACACCTTC.

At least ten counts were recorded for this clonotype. CDR3 region: CASSFEGGGGNYGYTF. The CDR3 region has the DNA TGTGCCAGCAGTTTCGAAGGGGGTGGAGGTAACTATGGCTACACCTTC. The chain has TRBV28 and TRBJ1-2; possible D gene TRBD1, 6 bases. V dropped 3 bases and J dropped 1 base, with 15 bases sitting between them. The CDR3 extends over 16 amino acids. Germline CDR1 reads MDHEN; CDR2 reads SYDVKM.

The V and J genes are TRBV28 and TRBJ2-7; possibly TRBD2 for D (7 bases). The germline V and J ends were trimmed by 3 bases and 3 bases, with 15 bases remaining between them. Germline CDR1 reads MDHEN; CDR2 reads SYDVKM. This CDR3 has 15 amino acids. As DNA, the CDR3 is TGTGCCAGCAGTTTGGGGGGGGGGGCCATCTACGAGCAGTACTTC. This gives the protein CASSLGGGAIYEQYF.

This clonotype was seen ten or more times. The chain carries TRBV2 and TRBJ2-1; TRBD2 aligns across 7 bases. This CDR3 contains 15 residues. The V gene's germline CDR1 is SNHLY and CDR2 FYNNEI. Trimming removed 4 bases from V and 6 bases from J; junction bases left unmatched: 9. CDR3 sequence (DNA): TGTGCCAGCAGTGTGGAGGGAGGGATCGGCAATGAGCAGTTCTTC. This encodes CASSVEGGIGNEQFF.

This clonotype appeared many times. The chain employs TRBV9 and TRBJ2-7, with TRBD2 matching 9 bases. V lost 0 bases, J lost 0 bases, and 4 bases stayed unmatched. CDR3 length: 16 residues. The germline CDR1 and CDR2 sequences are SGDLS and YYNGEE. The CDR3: CASSVDPSGNSYEQYF. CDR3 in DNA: TGTGCCAGCAGCGTAGATCCTAGCGGGAACTCCTACGAGCAGTACTTC. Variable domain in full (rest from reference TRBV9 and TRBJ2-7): DSGVTQTPKHLITATGQRVTLRCSPRSGDLSVYWYQQSLDQGLQFLIQYYNGEERAKGNILERFSAQQFPDLHSELNLSSLELGDSALYFCASSVDPSGNSYEQYFGPGTRLTVT.

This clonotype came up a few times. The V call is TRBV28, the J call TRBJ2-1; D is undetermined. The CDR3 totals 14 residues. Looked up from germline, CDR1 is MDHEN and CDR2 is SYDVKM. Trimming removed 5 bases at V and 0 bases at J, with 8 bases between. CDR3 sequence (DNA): TGTGCCAGCAGTCCCTCTAGCTCCTACAATGAGCAGTTCTTC. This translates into CASSPSSSYNEQFF.

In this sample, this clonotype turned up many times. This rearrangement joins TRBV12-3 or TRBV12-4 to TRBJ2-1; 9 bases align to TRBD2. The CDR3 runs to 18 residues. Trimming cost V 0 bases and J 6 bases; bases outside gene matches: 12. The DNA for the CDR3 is TGTGCCAGCAGTTTAGCGCGTGATAGCGGGAGAGGGTCCAATGAGCAGTTCTTC. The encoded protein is CASSLARDSGRGSNEQFF.

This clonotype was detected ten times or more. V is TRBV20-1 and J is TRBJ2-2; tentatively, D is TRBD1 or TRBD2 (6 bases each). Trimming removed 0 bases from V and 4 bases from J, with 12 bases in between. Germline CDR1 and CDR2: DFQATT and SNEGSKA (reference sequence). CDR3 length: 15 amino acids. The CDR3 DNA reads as TGCAGTGCTAGAGATATCCGGGGGCTCACCGGGGAGCTGTTTTTT. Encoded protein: CSARDIRGLTGELFF.

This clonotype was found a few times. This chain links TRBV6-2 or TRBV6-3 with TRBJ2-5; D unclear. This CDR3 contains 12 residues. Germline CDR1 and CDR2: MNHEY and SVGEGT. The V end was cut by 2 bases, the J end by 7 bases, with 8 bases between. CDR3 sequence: CASSYPDGTQYF. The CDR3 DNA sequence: TGTGCCAGCAGTTACCCGGATGGGACCCAGTACTTC.

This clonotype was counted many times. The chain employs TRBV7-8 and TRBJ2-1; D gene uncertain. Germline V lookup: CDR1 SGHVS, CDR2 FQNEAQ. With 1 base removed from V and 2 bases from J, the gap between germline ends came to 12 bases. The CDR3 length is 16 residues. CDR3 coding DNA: TGTGCCAGCAGCTTAGTTATGGACCTCGCCTACAATGAGCAGTTCTTC. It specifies CASSLVMDLAYNEQFF.

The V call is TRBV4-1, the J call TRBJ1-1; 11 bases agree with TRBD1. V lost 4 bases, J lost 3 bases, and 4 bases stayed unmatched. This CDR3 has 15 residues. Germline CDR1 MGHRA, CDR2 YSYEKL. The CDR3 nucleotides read TGCGCCAGCAGCCGCGGACAGGGGGCGGACACTGAAGCTTTCTTT. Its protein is CASSRGQGADTEAFF.

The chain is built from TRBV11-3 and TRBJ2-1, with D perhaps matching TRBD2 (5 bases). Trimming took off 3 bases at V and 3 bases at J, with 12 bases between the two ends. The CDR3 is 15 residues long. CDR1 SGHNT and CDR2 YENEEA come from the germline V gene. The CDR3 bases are TGTGCCAGCAGCTTTGGGGAGATCCTCTACAATGAGCAGTTCTTC. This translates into CASSFGEILYNEQFF.

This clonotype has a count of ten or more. The CDR3 coding sequence is TGTGCCAGCAGCTTAGGCAGACCTCCGAACACTGAAGCTTTCTTT. Translation gives CASSLGRPPNTEAFF. The chain has TRBV11-1 and TRBJ1-1, with D uncertain. The CDR3 is 15 residues long. V gave up 1 base and J gave up 1 base, with 10 bases separating them. The germline CDR1 and CDR2 sequences are SGHAT and FQDESV (reference sequence).

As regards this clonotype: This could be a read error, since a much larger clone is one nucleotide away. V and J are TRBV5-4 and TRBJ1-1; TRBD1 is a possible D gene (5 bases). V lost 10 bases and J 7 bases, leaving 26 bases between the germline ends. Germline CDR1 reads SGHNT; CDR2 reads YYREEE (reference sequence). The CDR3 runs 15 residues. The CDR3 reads CARTPSGGKIGEAFF. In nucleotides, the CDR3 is TGTGCCCGCACCCCGTCTGGGGGGAAAATAGGTGAAGCTTTCTTT.

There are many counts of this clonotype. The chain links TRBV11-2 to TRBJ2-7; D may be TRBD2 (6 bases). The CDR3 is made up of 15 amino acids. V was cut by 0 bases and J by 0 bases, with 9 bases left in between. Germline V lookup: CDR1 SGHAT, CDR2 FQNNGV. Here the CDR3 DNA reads TGTGCCAGCAGCTTAGAGGAGGGCAGCTCCTACGAGCAGTACTTC. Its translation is CASSLEEGSSYEQYF. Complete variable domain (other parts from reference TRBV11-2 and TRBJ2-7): EAGVAQSPRYKIIEKRQSVAFWCNPISGHATLYWYQQILGQGPKLLIQFQNNGVVDDSQLPKDRFSAERLKGVDSTLKIQPAKLEDSAVYLCASSLEEGSSYEQYFGPGTRLTVT.

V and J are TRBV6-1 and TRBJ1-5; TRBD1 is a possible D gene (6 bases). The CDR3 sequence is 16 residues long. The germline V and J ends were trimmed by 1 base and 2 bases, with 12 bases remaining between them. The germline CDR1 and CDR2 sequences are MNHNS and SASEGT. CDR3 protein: CASSEDLQGGNQPQHF. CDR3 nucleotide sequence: TGTGCCAGCAGTGAAGATTTACAGGGTGGCAATCAGCCCCAGCATTTT.

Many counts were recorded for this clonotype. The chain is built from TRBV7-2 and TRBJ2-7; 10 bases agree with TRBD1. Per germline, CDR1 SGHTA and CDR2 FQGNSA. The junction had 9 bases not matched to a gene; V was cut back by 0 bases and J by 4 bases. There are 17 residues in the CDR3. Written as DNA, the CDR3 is TGTGCCAGCAGCTTAGCACTGTCCGGGACAGGGGTATACGAGCAGTACTTC. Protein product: CASSLALSGTGVYEQYF.

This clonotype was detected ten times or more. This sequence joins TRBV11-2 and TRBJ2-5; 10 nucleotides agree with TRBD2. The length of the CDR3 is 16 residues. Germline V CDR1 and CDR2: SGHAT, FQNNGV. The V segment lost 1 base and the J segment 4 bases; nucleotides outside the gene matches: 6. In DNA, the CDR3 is TGTGCCAGCAGCTTAGGAGGCCTAGCGGGAGCAGAGACCCAGTACTTC. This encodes CASSLGGLAGAETQYF.

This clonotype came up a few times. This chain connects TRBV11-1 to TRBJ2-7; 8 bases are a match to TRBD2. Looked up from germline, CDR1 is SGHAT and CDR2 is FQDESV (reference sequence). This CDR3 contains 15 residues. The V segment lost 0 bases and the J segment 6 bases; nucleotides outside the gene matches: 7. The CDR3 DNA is TGTGCCAGCAGCTTAGCGGCTAGCGGGTGGTCCGAGCAGTACTTC. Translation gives CASSLAASGWSEQYF.

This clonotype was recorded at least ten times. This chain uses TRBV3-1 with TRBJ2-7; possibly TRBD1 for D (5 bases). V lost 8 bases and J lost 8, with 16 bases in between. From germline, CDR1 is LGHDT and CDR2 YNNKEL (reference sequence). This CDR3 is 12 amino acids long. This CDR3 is CASGETGSKQYF. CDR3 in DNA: TGTGCCAGCGGAGAAACAGGATCTAAGCAGTACTTC.